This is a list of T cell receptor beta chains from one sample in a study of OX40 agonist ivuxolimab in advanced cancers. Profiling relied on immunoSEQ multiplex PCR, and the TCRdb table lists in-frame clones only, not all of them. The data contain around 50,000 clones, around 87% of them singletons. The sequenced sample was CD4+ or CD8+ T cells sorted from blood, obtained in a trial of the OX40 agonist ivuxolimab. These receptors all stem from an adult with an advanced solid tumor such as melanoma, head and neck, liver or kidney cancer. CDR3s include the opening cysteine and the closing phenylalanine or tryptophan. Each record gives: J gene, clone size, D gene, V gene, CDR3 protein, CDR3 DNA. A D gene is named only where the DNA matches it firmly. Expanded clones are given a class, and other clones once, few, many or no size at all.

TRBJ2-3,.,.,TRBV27,CASSSPLRTREGYF,TGTGCCAGCAGTTCGCCCCTGCGCACTCGAGAAGGTTATTTT
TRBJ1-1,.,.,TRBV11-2,CASSPIDFNTEAFF,TGTGCCAGCAGCCCTATAGACTTCAACACTGAAGCTTTCTTT
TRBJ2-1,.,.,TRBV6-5,CASSPEGDGEQFF,TGTGCCAGCAGCCCAGAGGGTGATGGGGAGCAGTTCTTC
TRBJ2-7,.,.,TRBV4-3,CASSQDTPRGDLSYEQYF,TGCGCCAGCAGCCAAGACACTCCTAGGGGGGACTTAAGCTACGAGCAGTACTTC
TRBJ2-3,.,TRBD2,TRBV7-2,CASSFRGAGVTQYF,TGTGCCAGCAGCTTCAGAGGGGCGGGGGTCACGCAGTATTTT
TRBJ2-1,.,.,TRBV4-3,CASSQFWGQSAVGEQFF,TGCGCCAGCAGCCAATTTTGGGGCCAAAGCGCCGTTGGTGAGCAGTTCTTC
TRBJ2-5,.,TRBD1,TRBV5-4,CASSLGQGRQETQYF,TGTGCCAGCAGCTTAGGACAGGGGCGGCAAGAGACCCAGTACTTC
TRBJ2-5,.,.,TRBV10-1,CASSESPGTDQETQYF,TGCGCCAGCAGTGAGTCTCCCGGCACTGATCAAGAGACCCAGTACTTC
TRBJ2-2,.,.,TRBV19,CASTSYLLTGELFF,TGTGCCAGTACCTCGTATCTCCTGACCGGGGAGCTGTTTTTT
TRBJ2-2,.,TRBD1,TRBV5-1,CASSPGGLENTGELFF,TGCGCCAGCAGTCCAGGGGGCCTTGAGAACACCGGGGAGCTGTTTTTT
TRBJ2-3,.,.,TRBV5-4,CASSSQGVRADTQYF,TGTGCCAGCAGCTCCCAAGGGGTTCGGGCAGATACGCAGTATTTT
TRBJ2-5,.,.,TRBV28,CASSLSEETQYF,TGTGCCAGCAGTTTATCAGAAGAGACCCAGTACTTC
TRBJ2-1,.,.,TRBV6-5,CASSSGPTGEQFF,TGTGCCAGCAGTTCCGGGCCAACGGGTGAGCAGTTCTTC
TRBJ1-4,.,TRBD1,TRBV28,CASSSHRGPQGLFF,TGTGCCAGCAGTTCACACAGGGGGCCACAGGGACTGTTTTTT
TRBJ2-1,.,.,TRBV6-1,CASSRENYNEQFF,TGTGCCAGCAGCAGGGAGAACTACAATGAGCAGTTCTTC
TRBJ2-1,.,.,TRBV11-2,CASSPNLNEQFF,TGTGCCAGCAGCCCCAACTTGAATGAGCAGTTCTTC
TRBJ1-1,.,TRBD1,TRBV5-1,CASSGQGGNTEAFF,TGCGCCAGCAGCGGACAGGGTGGGAACACTGAAGCTTTCTTT
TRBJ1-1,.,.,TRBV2,CASTLGGTNTEAFF,TGTGCCAGCACCCTGGGTGGGACGAACACTGAAGCTTTCTTT
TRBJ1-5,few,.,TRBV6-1,CASSAQMGQPQHF,TGTGCCAGCAGTGCACAGATGGGTCAGCCCCAGCATTTT
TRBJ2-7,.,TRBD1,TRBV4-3,CASSLRTGFYEQYF,TGCGCCAGCAGCCTAAGGACAGGGTTCTACGAGCAGTACTTC
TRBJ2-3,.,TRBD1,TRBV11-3,CASSHLTGGAPTDTQYF,TGTGCCAGCAGCCACCTCACAGGGGGCGCCCCCACAGATACGCAGTATTTT
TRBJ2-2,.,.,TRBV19,CASSGEGAGELFF,TGTGCCAGTAGTGGAGAGGGAGCCGGGGAGCTGTTTTTT
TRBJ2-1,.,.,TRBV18,CASSPVGGGNYNEQFF,TGTGCCAGCTCACCAGTTGGGGGAGGCAACTACAATGAGCAGTTCTTC
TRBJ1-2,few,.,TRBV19,CASSILAGVGYTF,TGTGCCAGTAGTATACTGGCAGGGGTAGGCTACACCTTC
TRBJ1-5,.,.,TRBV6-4,CASSANGNQPQHF,TGTGCCAGCAGCGCTAATGGGAATCAGCCCCAGCATTTT
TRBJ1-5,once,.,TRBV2,CASSVGQLRDQPQHF,TGTGCCAGCAGCGTTGGACAACTTCGGGATCAGCCCCAGCATTTT
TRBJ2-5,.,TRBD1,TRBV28,CASGRQGASGREETQYF,TGTGCCAGCGGACGACAGGGGGCTAGCGGGCGAGAAGAGACCCAGTACTTC
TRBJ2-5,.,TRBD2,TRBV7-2,CASSLSAGGLETQYF,TGTGCCAGCAGCTTATCTGCGGGAGGGTTGGAGACCCAGTACTTC
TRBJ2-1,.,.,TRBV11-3,CASSSRSVDNEQFF,TGTGCCAGCAGCTCCAGATCAGTAGACAATGAGCAGTTCTTC
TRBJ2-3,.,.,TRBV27,CASSRTTDTQYF,TGTGCCAGCAGCCGCACCACCGATACGCAGTATTTT
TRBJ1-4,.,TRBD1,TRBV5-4,CASSLPGQGGEKLFF,TGTGCCAGCAGCTTACCGGGACAGGGGGGTGAAAAACTGTTTTTT
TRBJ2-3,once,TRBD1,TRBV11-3,CASSPWDSPDTQYF,TGTGCCAGCAGCCCTTGGGACAGCCCAGATACGCAGTATTTT
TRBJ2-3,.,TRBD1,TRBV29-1,CSLGTASTDTQYF,TGCAGCCTCGGGACAGCTAGCACAGATACGCAGTATTTT
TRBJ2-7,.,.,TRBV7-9,CASSLGMGADEQYF,TGTGCCAGCAGCTTAGGAATGGGCGCGGATGAGCAGTACTTC
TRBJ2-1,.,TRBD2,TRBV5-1,CASSLAARLANDEQFF,TGCGCCAGCAGCTTGGCCGCAAGACTAGCTAACGATGAGCAGTTCTTC
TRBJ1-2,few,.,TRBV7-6,CASSLWEAKSHHGYTF,TGTGCCAGCAGCTTATGGGAGGCAAAATCCCACCATGGCTACACCTTC
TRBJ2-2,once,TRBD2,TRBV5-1,CASRQGLAVGELFF,TGCGCCAGCCGGCAGGGACTAGCGGTCGGGGAGCTGTTTTTT
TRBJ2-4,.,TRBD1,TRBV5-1,CASSSNPGQGNIQYF,TGCGCCAGCAGCTCAAATCCGGGACAGGGGAACATTCAGTACTTC
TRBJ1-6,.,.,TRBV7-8,CASSLARQVGNSPLHF,TGTGCCAGCAGCTTAGCGCGACAGGTGGGGAATTCACCCCTCCACTTT
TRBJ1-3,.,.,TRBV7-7,CASTLFSGNTIYF,TGTGCCAGCACCCTTTTCTCTGGAAACACCATATATTTT
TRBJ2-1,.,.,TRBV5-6,CASSLGGGASYNEQFF,TGTGCCAGCAGCTTGGGCGGAGGGGCCTCCTACAATGAGCAGTTCTTC
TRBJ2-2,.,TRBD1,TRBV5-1,CASSRQGDLTGELFF,TGCGCCAGCAGCCGACAGGGGGACCTCACCGGGGAGCTGTTTTTT
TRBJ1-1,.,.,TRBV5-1,CASSLGRQNTEAFF,TGCGCCAGCAGCTTGGGAAGGCAGAACACTGAAGCTTTCTTT
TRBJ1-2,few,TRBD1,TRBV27,CASSSDRVSGYTF,TGTGCCAGCAGCTCGGACAGGGTGAGCGGCTACACCTTC
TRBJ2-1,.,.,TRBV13,CASSFTPSYEQFF,TGTGCCAGCAGCTTTACACCCTCGTATGAGCAGTTCTTC
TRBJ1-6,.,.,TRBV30,CAWSVQSSYNSPLHF,TGTGCCTGGAGTGTACAGAGCTCCTATAATTCACCCCTCCACTTT
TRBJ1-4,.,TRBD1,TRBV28,CASSLETGVNEKLFF,TGTGCCAGCAGTCTCGAGACAGGGGTTAATGAAAAACTGTTTTTT
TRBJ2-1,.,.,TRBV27,CASSLSPPTRNEQFF,TGTGCCAGCAGTTTATCGCCCCCGACTAGGAATGAGCAGTTCTTC
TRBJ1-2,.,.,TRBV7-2,CASSFLGYGYTF,TGTGCCAGCAGCTTCCTCGGCTATGGCTACACCTTC
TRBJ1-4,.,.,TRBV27,CASRNGGSGREKLFF,TGTGCCAGCAGAAACGGGGGAAGTGGCCGTGAAAAACTGTTTTTT
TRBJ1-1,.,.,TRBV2,CASRYGPGQLNTEAFF,TGTGCCAGCCGATACGGGCCAGGACAACTGAACACTGAAGCTTTCTTT
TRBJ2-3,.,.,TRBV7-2,CASSLVLLTDTQYF,TGTGCCAGCAGCTTAGTCCTACTCACAGATACGCAGTATTTT
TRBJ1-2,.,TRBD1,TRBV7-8,CASSGVPGQINGYTF,TGTGCCAGCAGCGGAGTACCGGGACAGATCAATGGCTACACCTTC
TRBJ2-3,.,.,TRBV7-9,CASSLVSTPSTDTQYF,TGTGCCAGCAGCTTAGTCTCCACTCCTAGCACAGATACGCAGTATTTT
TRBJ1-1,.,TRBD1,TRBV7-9,CASRPTGGSRGTEAFF,TGTGCCAGCAGACCGACAGGGGGCTCGCGGGGCACTGAAGCTTTCTTT
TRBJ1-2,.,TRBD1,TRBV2,CASSEGGGKGAYGYTF,TGTGCCAGCAGTGAAGGGGGCGGGAAGGGGGCATATGGCTACACCTTC
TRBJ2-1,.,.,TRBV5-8,CASTTGTTQANEQFF,TGTGCCAGCACCACCGGGACCACGCAGGCCAATGAGCAGTTCTTC
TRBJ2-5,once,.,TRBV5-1,CASSFGSKETQYF,TGCGCCAGCAGCTTTGGCTCAAAAGAGACCCAGTACTTC
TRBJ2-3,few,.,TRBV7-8,CASSLVRSFTDTQYF,TGTGCCAGCAGCTTAGTGCGCTCCTTCACAGATACGCAGTATTTT